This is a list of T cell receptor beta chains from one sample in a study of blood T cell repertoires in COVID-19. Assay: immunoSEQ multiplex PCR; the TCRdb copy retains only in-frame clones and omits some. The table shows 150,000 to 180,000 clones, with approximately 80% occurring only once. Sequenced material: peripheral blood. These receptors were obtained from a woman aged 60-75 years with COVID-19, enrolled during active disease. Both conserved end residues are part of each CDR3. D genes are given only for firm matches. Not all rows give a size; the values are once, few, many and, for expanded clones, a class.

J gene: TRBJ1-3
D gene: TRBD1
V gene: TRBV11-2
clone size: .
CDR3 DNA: TGTGCCAGCAGCTTAGCAGGACAGGGGGCGTTTGGAAACACCATATATTTT
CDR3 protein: CASSLAGQGAFGNTIYF

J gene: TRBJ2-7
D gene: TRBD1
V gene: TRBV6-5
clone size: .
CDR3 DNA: TGTGCCAGCACCCGACAGGGTGGGGACGAGCAGTACTTC
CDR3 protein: CASTRQGGDEQYF

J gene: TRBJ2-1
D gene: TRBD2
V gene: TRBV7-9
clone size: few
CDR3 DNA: TGTGCCAGCAGCCGCGGCGGGAGGGCGAACAATGAGCAGTTCTTC
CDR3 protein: CASSRGGRANNEQFF

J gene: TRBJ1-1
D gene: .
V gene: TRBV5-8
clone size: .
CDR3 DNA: TGTGCCAGCAGCCTTGTTCCGAACACTGAAGCTTTCTTT
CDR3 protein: CASSLVPNTEAFF

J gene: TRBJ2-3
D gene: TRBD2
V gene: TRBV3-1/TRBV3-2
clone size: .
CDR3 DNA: TGTGCCAGCAGTCCTAGCGGCCTGGATACGCAGTATTTT
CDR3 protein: CASSPSGLDTQYF

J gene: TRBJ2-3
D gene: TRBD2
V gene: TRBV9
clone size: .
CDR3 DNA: TGTGCCAGCAGCGCGGCTAGCGGGAGCACAGATACGCAGTATTTT
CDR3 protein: CASSAASGSTDTQYF

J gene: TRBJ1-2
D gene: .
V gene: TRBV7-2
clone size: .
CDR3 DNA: TGTGCCAGCAGCTTCCCCCTCGGAGGAAACTATGGCTACACCTTC
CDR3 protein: CASSFPLGGNYGYTF

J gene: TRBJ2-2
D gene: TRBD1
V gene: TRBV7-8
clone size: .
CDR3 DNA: TGTGCCAGCAGCTTAGGGGGGTTCGCGGGACAGGGCAGGGAGCTGTTTTTT
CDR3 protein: CASSLGGFAGQGRELFF

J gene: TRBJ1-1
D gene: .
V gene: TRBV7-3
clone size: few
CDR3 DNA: TGTGCCAGCAGCTTTGGACACATGAACACTGAAGCTTTCTTT
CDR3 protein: CASSFGHMNTEAFF

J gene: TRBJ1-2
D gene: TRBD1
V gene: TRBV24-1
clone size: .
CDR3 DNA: TGTGCCACCAGTGATTCTAGAACAGGGGGCGCTTATGGCTACACCTTC
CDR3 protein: CATSDSRTGGAYGYTF

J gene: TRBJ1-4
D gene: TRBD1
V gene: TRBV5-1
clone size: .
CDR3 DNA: TGCGCCAGCGGAACAGGGGGCACTGAAAAACTGTTTTTT
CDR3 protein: CASGTGGTEKLFF

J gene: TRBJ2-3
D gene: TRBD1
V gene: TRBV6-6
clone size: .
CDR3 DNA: TGTGCCAGCAGTTACTCCGGACAGGGAAGCGTAGATACGCAGTATTTT
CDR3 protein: CASSYSGQGSVDTQYF

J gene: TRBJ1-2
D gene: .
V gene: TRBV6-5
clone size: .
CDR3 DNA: TGTGCCAGCAGGGAGACGGAGAACTATGGCTACACCTTC
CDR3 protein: CASRETENYGYTF

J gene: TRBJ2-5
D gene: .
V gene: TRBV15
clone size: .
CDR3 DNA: TGTGCCACCAGCAGCCCAGGGGGGTACCAAGAGACCCAGTACTTC
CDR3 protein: CATSSPGGYQETQYF

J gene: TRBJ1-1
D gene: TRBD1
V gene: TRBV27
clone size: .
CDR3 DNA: TGTGCCAGCAGTCGGGGACAGTGGGTCACTGAAGCTTTCTTT
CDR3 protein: CASSRGQWVTEAFF

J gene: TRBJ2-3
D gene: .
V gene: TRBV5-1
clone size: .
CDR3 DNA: TGCGCCAGCAGCTTCAGGGAAAGGGCCTCCGCGGATACGCAGTATTTT
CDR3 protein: CASSFRERASADTQYF

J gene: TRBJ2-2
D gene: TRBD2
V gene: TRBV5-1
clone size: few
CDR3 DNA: TGCGCCAGCAGCCAGAGACTAGCGCAAACCGGGGAGCTGTTTTTT
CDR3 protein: CASSQRLAQTGELFF

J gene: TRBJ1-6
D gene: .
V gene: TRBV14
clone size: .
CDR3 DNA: TGTGCCAGCAGCCAAGGTGGACTAGGGCTGGGTAATTCACCCCTCCACTTT
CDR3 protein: CASSQGGLGLGNSPLHF

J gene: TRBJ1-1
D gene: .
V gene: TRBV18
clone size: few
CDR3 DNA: TGTGCCAGCTCACCGCTTGGCATGCTGAACACTGAAGCTTTCTTT
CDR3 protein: CASSPLGMLNTEAFF

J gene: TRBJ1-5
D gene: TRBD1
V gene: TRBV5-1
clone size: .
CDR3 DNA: TGCGCCAGCAGCTTGGGGACAGGGGACAATCAGCCCCAGCATTTT
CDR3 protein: CASSLGTGDNQPQHF

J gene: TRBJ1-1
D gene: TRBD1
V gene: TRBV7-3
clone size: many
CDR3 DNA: TGTGCCAGCAGCAAAGACAGGGGTGCTGAAGCTTTCTTT
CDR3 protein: CASSKDRGAEAFF

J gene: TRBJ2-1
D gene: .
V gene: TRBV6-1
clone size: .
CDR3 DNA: TGTGCCAGCAGTGATTTTGAGGGCCCCGCTTCCTACAATGAGCAGTTCTTC
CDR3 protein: CASSDFEGPASYNEQFF

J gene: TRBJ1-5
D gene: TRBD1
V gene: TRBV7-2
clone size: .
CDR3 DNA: TGTGCCAGCAGCTTAGGCGACAGGGTTAATCAGCCCCAGCATTTT
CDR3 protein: CASSLGDRVNQPQHF

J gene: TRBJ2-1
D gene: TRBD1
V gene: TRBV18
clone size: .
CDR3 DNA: TGTGCCAGCTCACCCGACAGGGGCCTAACGCTTAGTGAGCAGTTCTTC
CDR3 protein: CASSPDRGLTLSEQFF

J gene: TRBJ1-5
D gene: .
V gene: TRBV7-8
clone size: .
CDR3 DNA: TGTGCCAGCAGCTTAGAGCTGGGCAATCAGCCCCAGCATTTT
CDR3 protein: CASSLELGNQPQHF

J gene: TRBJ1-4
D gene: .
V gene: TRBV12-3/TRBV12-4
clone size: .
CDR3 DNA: TGTGCCAGCAGTTTGAGAGATAATGAAAAACTGTTTTTT
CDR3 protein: CASSLRDNEKLFF

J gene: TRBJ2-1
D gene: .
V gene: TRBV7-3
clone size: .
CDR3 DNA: TGTGCCAGCAGCTCCGCGGGGAGGAGCGAGACTGAGCAGTTCTTC
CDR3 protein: CASSSAGRSETEQFF

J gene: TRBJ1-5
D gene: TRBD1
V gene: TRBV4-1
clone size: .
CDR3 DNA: TGCGCCAGCAGCCCCCCCGAGGAGGGACAGGGCTTCTCTCAGCCCCAGCATTTT
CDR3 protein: CASSPPEEGQGFSQPQHF

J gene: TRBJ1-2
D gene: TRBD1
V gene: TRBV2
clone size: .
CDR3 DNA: TGTGCCAGCAGTGGGGGACAGGGTAACTATGGCTACACCTTC
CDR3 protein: CASSGGQGNYGYTF

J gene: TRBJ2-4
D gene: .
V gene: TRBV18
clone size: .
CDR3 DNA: TGTGCCAGCTCTCAAACTCAGGGTGGCTTGGCCAAAAACATTCAGTACTTC
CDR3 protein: CASSQTQGGLAKNIQYF

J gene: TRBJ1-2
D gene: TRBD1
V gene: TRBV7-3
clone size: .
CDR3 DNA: TGTGCCAGCAGCATGCGGACAGGGGGAGTGAACTATGGCTACACCTTC
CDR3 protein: CASSMRTGGVNYGYTF

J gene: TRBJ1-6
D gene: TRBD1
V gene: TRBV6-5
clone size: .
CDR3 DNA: TGTGCCAGCAGTCGGACAGGACGAAATTCACCCCTCCACTTT
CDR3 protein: CASSRTGRNSPLHF

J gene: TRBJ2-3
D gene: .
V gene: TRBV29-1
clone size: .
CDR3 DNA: TGCAGCGTTGAACGTCGGTTCACAGATACGCAGTATTTT
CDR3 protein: CSVERRFTDTQYF

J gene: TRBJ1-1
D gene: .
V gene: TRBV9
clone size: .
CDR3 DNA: TGTGCCAGCAGCGGATACAGTAACACTGAAGCTTTCTTT
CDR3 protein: CASSGYSNTEAFF

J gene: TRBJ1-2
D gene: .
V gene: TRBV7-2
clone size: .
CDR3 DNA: TGTGCCTGTAGCGGTTCGGGAAGGGGCTACACCTTC
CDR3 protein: CACSGSGRGYTF

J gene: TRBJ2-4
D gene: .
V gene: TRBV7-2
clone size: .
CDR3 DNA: TGTGCCAGCAGCTTGACTAGGCTGGGCAAAAACATTCAGTACTTC
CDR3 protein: CASSLTRLGKNIQYF

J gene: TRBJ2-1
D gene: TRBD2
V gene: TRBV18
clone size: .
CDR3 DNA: TGTGCCAGCTCACCACCCCTAGCGGGGCCCAATGAGCAGTTCTTC
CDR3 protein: CASSPPLAGPNEQFF

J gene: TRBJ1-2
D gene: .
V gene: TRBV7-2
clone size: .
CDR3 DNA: TGTGCCAGCAGCGCCCCCGACAGGAACTATGGCTACACCTTC
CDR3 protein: CASSAPDRNYGYTF

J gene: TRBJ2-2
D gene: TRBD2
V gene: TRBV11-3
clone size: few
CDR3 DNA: TGTGCCAGCAGCCCCCGGGACTACCCCACCGGGGAGCTGTTTTTT
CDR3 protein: CASSPRDYPTGELFF

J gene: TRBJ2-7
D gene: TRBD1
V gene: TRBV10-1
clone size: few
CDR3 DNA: TGCGCCAGCTCCGACGGGACAGTTAAATACGAGCAGTACTTC
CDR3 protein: CASSDGTVKYEQYF

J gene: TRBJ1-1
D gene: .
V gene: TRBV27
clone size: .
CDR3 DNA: TGTGCCAGCAGTACTGGTTGGAGCGCTGAAGCTTTCTTT
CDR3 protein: CASSTGWSAEAFF